Each of the 5 T cell receptor beta chains below was sequenced from the same sample in a study of T cell repertoires in cytomegalovirus infection. TCRdb processed the reads anew with MiXCR; each CDR3 protein has one entry. The repertoire holds under 95,000 distinct CDR3 sequences, with more than 3% as singletons. The sample taken for sequencing was PBMCs. The receptors were sampled from a human donor in good health (CMV status not recorded). Some clones in this sample may be carry-over from other donors' samples.

This clonotype was counted a single time. The gene calls are TRBV7-2 and TRBJ2-6, with 9 bases that match TRBD1. The germline V gene has CDR1 SGHTA and CDR2 FQGNSA. Trimming at V came to 7 bases and at J to 0 bases, leaving 10 bases not matched to a gene. The CDR3 is made up of 18 amino acids. CDR3 nucleotide sequence: TGTGCCAGCAACTCCCCCGGACAGGGGATCTCTGGGGCCAACGTCCTGACTTTC. It is translated as CASNSPGQGISGANVLTF. Looking up the rest from reference TRBV7-2 and TRBJ2-6 gives the full variable domain: GAGVSQSPSNKVTEKGKDVELRCDPISGHTALYWYRQSLGQGLEFLIYFQGNSAPDKSGLPSDRFSAERTGGSVSTLTIQRTQQEDSAVYLCASNSPGQGISGANVLTFGAGSRLTVL.

This clonotype was counted at least ten times. The chain has TRBV7-2 and TRBJ1-2; possible D gene TRBD1, 6 bases. The CDR3 extends over 15 amino acids. Germline loops: CDR1 SGHTA, CDR2 FQGNSA. V was trimmed by 1 base and J by 7 bases, leaving 16 bases between them. CDR3 bases: TGTGCCAGCAGCTTAGTACAGGGAGGGGTAATTGGCTACACCTTC. This encodes CASSLVQGGVIGYTF.

This clonotype was detected many times. This chain links TRBV6-6 with TRBJ2-3, with TRBD2 matching over 11 bases. The CDR3 loop spans 17 amino acids. V gave up 0 bases and J gave up 4 bases; unmatched junction bases: 6. CDR1 and CDR2 from the germline V gene are MNHNY and SVGAGI (reference sequence). CDR3 bases: TGTGCCAGCAGTTACTCGATACTAGCGGGGGAGGCAGATACGCAGTATTTT. This codes for CASSYSILAGEADTQYF.

This clonotype was counted many times. The V gene is TRBV6-5, the J gene TRBJ1-2; no firm D call. With 0 bases removed from V and 4 bases from J, the gap between germline ends came to 6 bases. CDR1 and CDR2 from the germline V gene are MNHEY and SVGAGI. The CDR3 spans 13 residues. CDR3 sequence reads: CASSYSGVYGYTF. The CDR3 nucleotides read TGTGCCAGCAGTTACTCTGGTGTCTATGGCTACACCTTC.

The sample holds many counts of this clonotype. V usage is TRBV6-8 and J usage is TRBJ2-7; D not certain. Trimming removed 0 bases at V and 0 bases at J, with 15 bases between. Germline values: CDR1 MNHGY, CDR2 SAAAGT. This CDR3 contains 17 residues. DNA of the CDR3: TGTGCCAGCAGTTACTCAGGCGGTGGCTTGAGCTCCTACGAGCAGTACTTC. This encodes CASSYSGGGLSSYEQYF.